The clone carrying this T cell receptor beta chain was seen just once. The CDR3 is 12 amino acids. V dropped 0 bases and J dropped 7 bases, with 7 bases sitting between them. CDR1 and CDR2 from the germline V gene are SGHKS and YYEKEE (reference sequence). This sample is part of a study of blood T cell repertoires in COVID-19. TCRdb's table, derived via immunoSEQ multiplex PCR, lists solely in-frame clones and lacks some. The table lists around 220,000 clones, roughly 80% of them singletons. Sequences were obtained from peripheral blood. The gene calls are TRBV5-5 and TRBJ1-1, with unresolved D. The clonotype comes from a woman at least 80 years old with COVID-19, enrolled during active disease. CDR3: CASSLVGDEAFF. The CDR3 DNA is TGTGCCAGCAGCTTGGTGGGAGATGAAGCTTTCTTT.